The next 21 T cell receptor beta chains were all read from a single sample in a study of memory CD4+ T cells and cytomegalovirus serostatus. The sort gate was single viable CD3+CD4+CD8-CD45RO+ cells for memory CD4+ T cells. Libraries were prepared by immunoSEQ multiplex PCR; TCRdb keeps only in-frame clonotypes and omits some of them. This sample has about 61,000 clones, with approximately 78% found just once. Material: memory CD4+ T cells from blood. The receptors here all came from an adult in good health and CMV-seronegative.

The DNA for the CDR3 is TGCGCCAGCAGCTTTGCGGATCTGAACACTGAAGCTTTCTTT. This translates into CASSFADLNTEAFF. The chain employs TRBV5-1 and TRBJ1-1; D gene ambiguous. Germline assignment: CDR1 SGHRS and CDR2 YFSETQ. The CDR3 consists of 14 residues. Trimming took 2 bases from V and 0 from J, leaving 8 bases between them. Complete variable domain (other parts from reference TRBV5-1 and TRBJ1-1): KAGVTQTPRYLIKTRGQQVTLSCSPISGHRSVSWYQQTPGQGLQFLFEYFSETQRNKGNFPGRFSGRQFSNSRSEMNVSTLELGDSALYLCASSFADLNTEAFFGQGTRLTVV.

This clone came up a few times. The chain combines TRBV11-2 with TRBJ1-1; 7 bases are a match to TRBD1. The CDR3 extends over 14 amino acids. Germline V lookup: CDR1 SGHAT, CDR2 FQNNGV. V lost 4 bases to trimming and J lost 4 bases; unmatched junction nucleotides: 6. The CDR3 reads CASSSDRPSTEAFF. The DNA for the CDR3 is TGTGCCAGCAGCTCGGACAGGCCTAGCACTGAAGCTTTCTTT.

This clone was detected once. V gene TRBV5-1 combines with J gene TRBJ1-5; D not certain. CDR1 is SGHRS and CDR2 is YFSETQ in the germline V gene. Trimming took off 2 bases at V and 0 bases at J, with 3 bases between the two ends. The CDR3 consists of 13 residues. This chain's CDR3 is CASSLDSNQPQHF. The CDR3 coding sequence is TGCGCCAGCAGCTTAGATAGCAATCAGCCCCAGCATTTT.

The DNA for the CDR3 is TGTGCCAGCAGCCTAGGGAGCTCTGGGGCCAACGTCCTGACTTTC. This codes for CASSLGSSGANVLTF. The chain recombines TRBV6-5 with TRBJ2-6; a possible D gene is TRBD2 (5 bases). Trimming shortened V by 6 bases and J by 0 bases, and 9 bases separated the two germline ends. The CDR3 has 15 residues. The V gene's germline CDR1 is MNHEY and CDR2 SVGAGI.

The V call is TRBV5-1, the J call TRBJ2-7; D is uncertain. Trimming took 0 bases from V and 0 from J, leaving 10 bases between them. The CDR3 extends over 15 amino acids. CDR1 and CDR2 from the germline V gene are SGHRS and YFSETQ. This CDR3 reads CASSLETMISYEQYF. CDR3 in DNA: TGCGCCAGCAGCTTGGAAACGATGATCTCCTACGAGCAGTACTTC.

This clone occurred a few times. The chain is built from TRBV5-5 and TRBJ2-3; 9 bases fit TRBD2. Germline CDR1 SGHKS, CDR2 YYEKEE (reference sequence). The CDR3 has 17 residues. Trimming cost V 4 bases and J 6 bases; bases outside gene matches: 15. The CDR3: CASSDLLAGLPGDTQYF. CDR3 coding DNA: TGTGCCAGCAGCGATCTGCTAGCGGGACTACCTGGGGATACGCAGTATTTT. The entire variable domain, with the rest obtained from reference TRBV5-5 and TRBJ2-3, is as follows: DAGVTQSPTHLIKTRGQQVTLRCSPISGHKSVSWYQQVLGQGPQFIFQYYEKEERGRGNFPDRFSARQFPNYSSELNVNALLLGDSALYLCASSDLLAGLPGDTQYFGPGTRLTVL.

This sequence joins TRBV28 and TRBJ2-7; D uncertain. The CDR3 length is 15 residues. With 4 bases removed from V and 0 bases from J, the gap between germline ends came to 13 bases. CDR1 MDHEN and CDR2 SYDVKM come from the germline V gene. The chain's CDR3 is CASSSGGADSYEQYF. DNA for the CDR3: TGTGCCAGCAGTTCCGGTGGCGCGGACTCCTACGAGCAGTACTTC.

The chain joins TRBV2 to TRBJ1-2, with a tentative D call TRBD1 (5 bases). This CDR3 comprises 15 residues. Germline CDR1 and CDR2: SNHLY and FYNNEI. The V end was cut by 1 base, the J end by 3 bases, with 12 bases between. The CDR3 region has the DNA TGTGCCAGCAGTGAAGGGTCAGGGTGGGACTATGGCTACACCTTC. It specifies CASSEGSGWDYGYTF.

The V gene is TRBV6-1, the J gene TRBJ1-2; D is ambiguous. The germline CDR1 and CDR2 sequences are MNHNS and SASEGT. Trimming left V 0 bases short and J 10 bases short, with 9 bases between. CDR3 length equals 12 residues. The CDR3: CASSEARQIYTF. The CDR3 nucleotides are TGTGCCAGCAGTGAAGCGCGGCAGATCTACACCTTC.

The V call is TRBV30, the J call TRBJ2-2; 9 nucleotides agree with TRBD1. The CDR3 has 13 amino acids. The junction had 4 bases not matched to a gene; V was cut back by 7 bases and J by 4 bases. Germline CDR1 GTSNPN, CDR2 SVGIG (reference sequence). The CDR3 protein is CAYRGLVTGELFF. The CDR3 nucleotides read TGTGCCTACAGGGGGCTGGTCACCGGGGAGCTGTTTTTT.

J is TRBJ2-1 and V is TRBV5-1; TRBD2 matches 8 bases. V dropped 0 bases and J dropped 7; count of bases not matched to a gene: 3. Germline V CDR1 and CDR2: SGHRS, YFSETQ. CDR3 length equals 14 residues. CDR3 sequence: CASSLGAGANEQFF. In DNA form, the CDR3 reads TGCGCCAGCAGCTTGGGAGCGGGAGCAAATGAGCAGTTCTTC.

The CDR3 bases are TGTGCCATCGGCCAAGAGACCCAGTACTTC. Protein product: CAIGQETQYF. J is TRBJ2-5 and V is TRBV27; D not certain. V lost 10 bases and J 1 base, leaving 4 bases between the germline ends. This CDR3 is 10 amino acids long. Germline assignment: CDR1 MNHEY and CDR2 SMNVEV (reference sequence).

This clone came up a few times. The chain is built from TRBV12-5 and TRBJ2-2; 7 bases match TRBD2. This CDR3 contains 16 residues. V shed 0 bases, J shed 3 bases, and the junction held 4 bases outside the gene matches. Germline V lookup: CDR1 LGHNT, CDR2 FRNRAP. CDR3: CASGLVSGGHTGELFF. The CDR3 nucleotides read TGTGCTAGTGGTTTGGTATCGGGGGGACACACCGGGGAGCTGTTTTTT.

The rearrangement joins TRBV19 to TRBJ2-3; TRBD2 might be the D (7 bases). The CDR3 totals 19 residues. With 3 bases removed from V and 5 bases from J, the gap between germline ends came to 27 bases. Germline CDR1 reads LNHDA; CDR2 reads SQIVND (reference sequence). This chain's CDR3 is CASSIGGWRGRTVEDTQYF. The CDR3 nucleotides are TGTGCCAGTAGTATCGGCGGGTGGCGGGGGCGGACCGTTGAAGATACGCAGTATTTT.

This chain links TRBV20-1 with TRBJ1-2; no clear D gene. The CDR3 runs 10 residues. CDR1 and CDR2 (germline): DFQATT, SNEGSKA (reference sequence). V gave up 7 bases and J gave up 6 bases, with 9 bases separating them. The CDR3 region is CSGWADGYTF. CDR3 coding DNA: TGCAGTGGATGGGCCGATGGCTACACCTTC.

This chain links TRBV28 with TRBJ2-5; the D gene is possibly TRBD2 (6 bases). The ends were cut back, 8 bases at V and 1 base at J, with 17 bases in the middle. From germline, CDR1 is MDHEN and CDR2 SYDVKM. The CDR3 runs to 15 residues. In DNA, the CDR3 is TGTGCCAGCCTGGCGGGACGTTCGTTCCAAGAGACCCAGTACTTC. Residues: CASLAGRSFQETQYF.

The chain couples TRBV27 to TRBJ1-1; D may be TRBD1 (6 bases). Trimming took off 5 bases at V and 2 bases at J, with 12 bases between the two ends. This CDR3 spans 14 amino acids. Germline CDR1 is MNHEY and CDR2 is SMNVEV (reference sequence). CDR3 in DNA: TGTGCCAGCAGTCCCCAGGGGATAAACACTGAAGCTTTCTTT. Protein sequence: CASSPQGINTEAFF.

The chain combines TRBV6-1 with TRBJ1-2; D unresolved. CDR3 size: 14 residues. Trimming took 2 bases from V and 1 from J, leaving 8 bases between them. CDR1 MNHNS and CDR2 SASEGT come from the germline V gene. The CDR3 DNA reads as TGTGCCAGCAGTGAAATGGGCCTTAACTATGGCTACACCTTC. Translated: CASSEMGLNYGYTF.

This chain links TRBV18 with TRBJ2-7; 9 bases are a match to TRBD1. J gave up 3 bases and V 4 bases, and 13 bases lay outside the gene matches. Germline values: CDR1 KGHSH, CDR2 LQKENI. The CDR3 covers 17 residues. The CDR3 DNA sequence: TGTGCCAGCTCACTGAAAACCGGGACAGGGACCTTCTACGAGCAGTACTTC. Translated, it gives CASSLKTGTGTFYEQYF.

V gene TRBV6-6 combines with J gene TRBJ2-3; TRBD2 might be the D (5 bases). Germline-derived CDR1 and CDR2 are MNHNY and SVGAGI (reference sequence). Trimming took 6 bases from V and 2 from J, leaving 6 bases between them. The CDR3 contains 12 residues. CDR3 in amino acids: CASRGDTDTQYF. CDR3 coding DNA: TGTGCCAGCAGGGGAGACACAGATACGCAGTATTTT.

The chain combines TRBV19 with TRBJ2-5; D may be TRBD2 (6 bases). V lost 7 bases and J 2 bases, leaving 14 bases between the germline ends. CDR3 length: 14 amino acids. Germline CDR1 and CDR2: LNHDA and SQIVND (reference sequence). CDR3 loop: CASNPGGAQETQYF. In DNA form, the CDR3 reads TGTGCCAGTAACCCCGGGGGAGCTCAAGAGACCCAGTACTTC.